Below are 18 T cell receptor beta chains sequenced from a single sample in a study of blood T cell repertoires in COVID-19. TCRdb keeps only in-frame clones here, not all; method: immunoSEQ multiplex PCR. The sample records roughly 110,000 clones, about 89% being singletons. Sequenced sample: peripheral blood. These receptors originate from a man aged 35 to 55 with acute or convalescent COVID-19.

In this sample, this clone turned up once. The CDR3 spells CASGSGTSGLQGDTQYF. CDR3 DNA: TGTGCTAGTGGTTCCGGGACTAGCGGCCTTCAGGGGGATACGCAGTATTTT. The chain has TRBV12-5 and TRBJ2-3; 11 bases are shared with TRBD2. V was pared by 4 bases and J by 6 bases, with 12 bases of the junction left unmatched. The CDR3 has 17 residues. Germline V gene data show CDR1 as LGHNT and CDR2 as FRNRAP.

The gene calls are TRBV4-1 and TRBJ2-7; 7 bases are a match to TRBD2. Germline lookup yields CDR1 MGHRA and CDR2 YSYEKL. Trimming removed 6 bases from V and 2 bases from J; junction bases left unmatched: 7. The CDR3 has 14 residues. The CDR3 loop is CASRGGGGTYEQYF. The CDR3 DNA follows: TGCGCCAGCAGGGGCGGCGGGGGAACCTACGAGCAGTACTTC.

This sequence joins TRBV7-9 and TRBJ1-2, with 9 positions matching TRBD1. V lost 1 base, J lost 6 bases, and 6 bases stayed unmatched. The germline CDR1 and CDR2 sequences are SEHNR and FQNEAQ (reference sequence). The CDR3 extends over 15 amino acids. In nucleotides, the CDR3 is TGTGCCAGCAGCTTAGTAGTTGGGACAGGGAATGGCTACACCTTC. It encodes CASSLVVGTGNGYTF.

The V gene is TRBV9, the J gene TRBJ1-2, with 7 bases matching TRBD1. CDR3 size: 14 residues. V was clipped by 0 bases and J by 4 bases; unmatched bases: 3. Germline CDR1 is SGDLS and CDR2 is YYNGEE. The CDR3 sequence: CASSVDRGGYGYTF. For the CDR3, the DNA is TGTGCCAGCAGCGTAGACAGGGGCGGCTATGGCTACACCTTC.

V gene TRBV9 combines with J gene TRBJ1-2; the D gene is possibly TRBD1 (5 bases). CDR1 is SGDLS, CDR2 YYNGEE, per germline. Trimming removed 5 bases from V and 4 bases from J, with 21 bases in between. The CDR3 is 16 residues long. CDR3 region: CASRPGDGAGGYGYTF. The DNA of the CDR3 is TGTGCCAGCAGACCGGGGGATGGGGCAGGCGGCTATGGCTACACCTTC.

This clone has a single count. The J gene is TRBJ2-1, the V gene TRBV10-1; 9 nucleotides line up with TRBD2. The germline CDR1 and CDR2 sequences are WNHNN and SYGVQD (reference sequence). The length of the CDR3 is 15 residues. Unmatched junction bases numbered 3, after V lost 2 bases and J lost 4 bases. In DNA form, the CDR3 reads TGCGCCAGCAGTGAGGTGACTAGCGGATACAATGAGCAGTTCTTC. Its translation is CASSEVTSGYNEQFF.

This clone was seen once. The V gene is TRBV6-5, the J gene TRBJ1-2; the D is unclear. V was shortened by 4 bases and J by 4 bases, with 13 bases between the two germline ends. Germline values: CDR1 MNHEY, CDR2 SVGAGI. The length of the CDR3 is 14 residues. This chain's CDR3 is CASSSSRELYGYTF. The CDR3 DNA sequence: TGTGCCAGCAGTTCTAGCCGAGAGCTCTATGGCTACACCTTC.

The chain joins TRBV5-1 to TRBJ1-2; no definite D call. V was cut by 1 base and J by 5 bases, with 18 bases left in between. The germline V gene has CDR1 SGHRS and CDR2 YFSETQ. The CDR3 loop spans 16 amino acids. CDR3 sequence (DNA): TGCGCCAGCAGCTTGTCCTATGGCGGAGGGAAGTATGGCTACACCTTC. This gives the protein CASSLSYGGGKYGYTF.

V is TRBV5-1 and J is TRBJ1-1, with a possible D match to TRBD1 (5 bases). Deletions cut 0 bases from V and 5 bases from J, with 14 bases between. This CDR3 is built from 15 residues. CDR1 and CDR2 from the germline V gene are SGHRS and YFSETQ. The CDR3 DNA follows: TGCGCCAGCAGCTTGGGGAGCAGGGCAGTAACTGAAGCTTTCTTT. The encoded protein is CASSLGSRAVTEAFF.

The chain joins TRBV3-1 (or the pseudogene TRBV3-2) to TRBJ1-3; D unresolved. Germline V gives CDR1 LGHDT, CDR2 YNNKEL (reference sequence). The CDR3 runs 15 residues. V was clipped by 1 base and J by 7 bases, with 14 bases between them. The DNA for the CDR3 is TGTGCCAGCAGCCAAGGACAACAAGGCTGGAACACCATATATTTT. Translation gives CASSQGQQGWNTIYF.

CDR3 bases: TGTGCCACCAGCAGTCCCAGGGGGGTCGAGCAGTACTTC. It specifies CATSSPRGVEQYF. This chain joins TRBV15 and TRBJ2-7; weak D call: TRBD1 (7 bases). Germline assignment: CDR1 LNHNV and CDR2 YYDKDF (reference sequence). The CDR3 totals 13 residues. Trimming stripped 3 bases from V and 6 bases from J, with 12 bases between.

The chain recombines TRBV4-2 with TRBJ1-4; TRBD1 aligns across 8 bases. Trimming at V came to 1 base and at J to 8 bases, leaving 3 bases not matched to a gene. Germline CDR1 is LGHNA and CDR2 is YNFKEQ. The CDR3 contains 14 residues. The DNA of the CDR3 is TGTGCCAGCAGCCAAGGGACAGGGAAGGAAAAACTGTTTTTT. Residues: CASSQGTGKEKLFF.

The chain uses TRBV5-4 and TRBJ1-3; 11 nucleotides agree with TRBD1. CDR1 and CDR2 from the germline V gene are SGHNT and YYREEE (reference sequence). Germline trimming cut 4 bases from V and 3 bases from J; bases unmatched to any gene: 3. The CDR3 spans 15 residues. CDR3 protein: CASSQGTGGGNTIYF. The CDR3, as DNA: TGTGCCAGCAGCCAGGGGACAGGGGGTGGAAACACCATATATTTT.

This clone was seen only once. V gene TRBV6-5 combines with J gene TRBJ2-3; 7 nucleotides align to TRBD1. The CDR3 sequence is 16 residues long. Germline values: CDR1 MNHEY, CDR2 SVGAGI. Germline trimming cut 3 bases from V and 4 bases from J; bases unmatched to any gene: 10. CDR3 sequence reads: CASSYIDRAESDTQYF. CDR3 coding DNA: TGTGCCAGCAGTTATATCGACAGGGCCGAGTCAGATACGCAGTATTTT.

The V and J genes are TRBV7-7 and TRBJ2-1; 9 bases are shared with TRBD2. There are 15 residues in the CDR3. V gave up 2 bases and J gave up 6 bases; unmatched junction bases: 5. Germline V gives CDR1 SSHAT, CDR2 FNYEAQ (reference sequence). In DNA form, the CDR3 reads TGTGCCAGCAGCTTATTAGCGGGAGTATCCAATGAGCAGTTCTTC. Protein product: CASSLLAGVSNEQFF.

The chain carries TRBV5-1 and TRBJ1-1; 9 bases match TRBD1. The ends lost 4 bases at V and 10 bases at J; junction bases unmatched: 11. The CDR3 runs to 14 residues. The V gene's germline CDR1 is SGHRS and CDR2 YFSETQ. DNA for the CDR3: TGCGCCAGCAGCCCGGGGGGGACAGGGTATGCAGCTTTCTTT. Protein: CASSPGGTGYAAFF.

The genes are TRBV6-5 and TRBJ1-6; D unclear. The germline V gene encodes CDR1 MNHEY and CDR2 SVGAGI. The V end lost 4 bases, the J end lost 10 bases, and 20 bases lay between the germline ends. The length of the CDR3 is 16 residues. The CDR3 DNA reads TGTGCCAGCAGTTCGGATTCGACCCCTCTCGGGTCACCCCTCCACTTT. Translation: CASSSDSTPLGSPLHF.

The chain employs TRBV27 and TRBJ1-1, with unresolved D. Looked up from germline, CDR1 is MNHEY and CDR2 is SMNVEV (reference sequence). This CDR3 is 15 amino acids long. Deletions cut 2 bases from V and 2 bases from J, with 12 bases between. CDR3 residues: CASSLGFRGNTEAFF. Here the CDR3 DNA reads TGTGCCAGCAGTTTAGGGTTCCGGGGAAACACTGAAGCTTTCTTT.